These 9 T cell receptor beta chains originate from one sample sequenced in a study of cytomegalovirus exposure and HLA in healthy donors. PCR employed 60 Vbeta and 13 Jbeta primers. Assay: immunoSEQ multiplex PCR; the TCRdb copy retains only in-frame clones and omits some. The sample includes more than 85,000 clones, 60% to 80% of them seen just once. Input material: PBMCs. The receptors were sampled from a young woman in good health and CMV-seropositive.

This clone was counted a single time. Distinct nucleotide sequences in the sample also encode this CDR3. The V and J genes are TRBV28 and TRBJ1-2, with a tentative D call TRBD1 (6 bases). Germline CDR1 is MDHEN and CDR2 is SYDVKM. The CDR3 covers 12 residues. V was trimmed by 4 bases and J by 3 bases, leaving 6 bases between them. CDR3 nucleotide sequence: TGTGCCAGCAGTTCAGGGGACTATGGCTACACCTTC. Translation: CASSSGDYGYTF.

The rearrangement links TRBV30 to TRBJ2-5; 8 bases map to TRBD2. Germline-derived CDR1 and CDR2 are GTSNPN and SVGIG (reference sequence). The junction had 11 bases not matched to a gene; V was cut back by 0 bases and J by 5 bases. This CDR3 contains 16 residues. The CDR3 reads CAWSVLPGGFSETQYF. Written as DNA, the CDR3 is TGTGCCTGGAGTGTACTTCCGGGGGGGTTCTCGGAGACCCAGTACTTC.

The chain is built from TRBV2 and TRBJ1-5; unclear D gene. This CDR3 has 16 residues. The V end lost 7 bases, the J end lost 0 bases, and 16 bases lay between the germline ends. CDR1 is SNHLY and CDR2 is FYNNEI in the germline V gene. The CDR3 loop reads CASTLGRGYSNQPQHF. The CDR3, as DNA: TGTGCCAGCACCCTGGGGAGAGGTTATAGCAATCAGCCCCAGCATTTT.

J is TRBJ2-7 and V is TRBV7-9; possibly TRBD1 for D (5 bases). Trimming stripped 0 bases from V and 3 bases from J, with 9 bases between. The V gene's germline CDR1 is SEHNR and CDR2 FQNEAQ (reference sequence). This CDR3 is built from 14 residues. The CDR3 loop reads CASSLALQDYEQYF. The CDR3 bases are TGTGCCAGCAGCTTAGCGCTACAGGACTACGAGCAGTACTTC.

This clone has a handful of counts. The chain is built from TRBV9 and TRBJ2-5, with a weak D call TRBD2 (6 bases). The tail of the sequence fits TRBJ2-7 better, so the J call may be wrong. The CDR3 runs 15 residues. The germline V gene encodes CDR1 SGDLS and CDR2 YYNGEE. This CDR3 reads CASSEEGYSGYEQYF. CDR3 bases: TGTGCCAGCAGCGAGGAGGGCTACAGCGGCTACGAGCAGTACTTC.

A note on this clone: Other DNA sequences in the same sample also yield this CDR3. V usage is TRBV7-8 and J usage is TRBJ2-5; the D gene is possibly TRBD2 (6 bases). In germline, CDR1 is SGHVS, CDR2 FQNEAQ. Trimming stripped 5 bases from V and 2 bases from J, with 12 bases between. This CDR3 comprises 14 residues. The CDR3: CASSATGGQETQYF. In DNA form, the CDR3 reads TGTGCCAGCAGCGCCACTGGGGGGCAAGAGACCCAGTACTTC.

This chain joins TRBV6-4 and TRBJ2-2; 10 bases align to TRBD1. Per germline, CDR1 MRHNA and CDR2 SNTAGT. Trimming cost V 2 bases and J 3 bases; bases outside gene matches: 0. CDR3 size: 15 residues. CDR3 amino acids: CASSDGTGDTGELFF. As DNA, the CDR3 is TGTGCCAGCAGTGACGGGACAGGGGACACCGGGGAGCTGTTTTTT.

The chain has TRBV7-9 and TRBJ2-5; maybe TRBD2 (7 bases). Germline-derived CDR1 and CDR2 are SEHNR and FQNEAQ (reference sequence). This CDR3 contains 13 residues. V dropped 5 bases and J dropped 3 bases, with 10 bases sitting between them. In DNA form, the CDR3 reads TGTGCCAGCAGCCTAGGGGGGGAAGAGACCCAGTACTTC. This translates into CASSLGGEETQYF. Full variable domain (missing parts from reference TRBV7-9 and TRBJ2-5): DTGVSQNPRHKITKRGQNVTFRCDPISEHNRLYWYRQTLGQGPEFLTYFQNEAQLEKSRLLSDRFSAERPKGSFSTLEIQRTEQGDSAMYLCASSLGGEETQYFGPGTRLLVL.

This clone was picked up a small number of times. In nucleotides, the CDR3 is TGTGCCAGTACAGGGACTAGCGGGATCCCGAACACCGGGGAGCTGTTTTTT. Its protein is CASTGTSGIPNTGELFF. The V call is TRBV19, the J call TRBJ2-2; 13 nucleotides match TRBD2. CDR1 and CDR2 (germline): LNHDA, SQIVND (reference sequence). This CDR3 has 17 amino acids. V trimming: 7 bases; J trimming: 0 bases; junction bases outside the gene matches: 5. Using reference TRBV19 and TRBJ2-2 for the parts outside the CDR3, the full variable domain is DGGITQSPKYLFRKEGQNVTLSCEQNLNHDAMYWYRQDPGQGLRLIYYSQIVNDFQKGDIAEGYSVSREKKESFPLTVTSAQKNPTAFYLCASTGTSGIPNTGELFFGEGSRLTVL.